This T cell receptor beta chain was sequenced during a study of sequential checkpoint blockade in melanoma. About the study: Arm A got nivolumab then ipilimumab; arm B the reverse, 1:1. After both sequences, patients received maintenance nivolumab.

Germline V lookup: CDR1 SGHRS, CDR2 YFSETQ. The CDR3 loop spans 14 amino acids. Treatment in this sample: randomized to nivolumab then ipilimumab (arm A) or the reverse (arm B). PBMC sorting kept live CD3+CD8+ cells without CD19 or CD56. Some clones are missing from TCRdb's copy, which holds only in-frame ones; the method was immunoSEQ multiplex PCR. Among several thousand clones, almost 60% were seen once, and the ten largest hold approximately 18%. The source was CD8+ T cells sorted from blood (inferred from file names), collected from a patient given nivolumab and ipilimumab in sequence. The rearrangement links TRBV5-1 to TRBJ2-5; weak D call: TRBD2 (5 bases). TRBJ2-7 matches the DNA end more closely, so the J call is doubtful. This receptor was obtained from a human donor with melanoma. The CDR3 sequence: CASSLESGTYEQYF. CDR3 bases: TGCGCCAGCAGCTTGGAGTCGGGAACCTACGAGCAGTACTTC.